What follows are 19 T cell receptor beta chains derived from one specimen sequenced in a study of beta chain features in type 1 diabetes. Sequencing targeted expressed TCRB transcripts, as all isolated RNA had been reverse transcribed. Method: immunoSEQ multiplex PCR; TCRdb's copy keeps in-frame clones and lacks some. The profile shows roughly 500,000 clones, about an eighth of them singletons. Sequencing was performed on naive CD4+ T cells from blood. The source is a woman in her late teens or twenties in good health.

In the case of this clone: Different DNA sequences within this sample yield the same CDR3. The chain joins TRBV4-1 to TRBJ1-4, with D hard to call. The CDR3 covers 14 residues. Germline V gene data show CDR1 as MGHRA and CDR2 as YSYEKL. V lost 1 base to trimming and J lost 0 bases, with 3 bases between them. As DNA, the CDR3 is TGCGCCAGCAGCCAAGTAGCAACTAATGAAAAACTGTTTTTT. This translates into CASSQVATNEKLFF.

This clone showed up just a few times. The chain links TRBV6-1 to TRBJ1-5; 9 nucleotides line up with TRBD1. With 10 bases clipped from V and 4 bases from J, the junction kept 5 bases outside the gene matches. CDR3 size: 13 residues. Germline lookup yields CDR1 MNHNS and CDR2 SASEGT. The CDR3 spells CAITGGPNQPQHF. In DNA, the CDR3 is TGTGCCATCACAGGGGGCCCTAATCAGCCCCAGCATTTT.

This clone appeared many times. The chain couples TRBV29-1 to TRBJ2-1; 7 nucleotides match TRBD2. The CDR3 spans 12 residues. Germline CDR1 and CDR2: SQVTM and ANQGSEA. J lost 5 bases, V lost 4 bases, and 2 bases had no gene match. CDR3 nucleotide sequence: TGCAGCGTTGGCGGGGGTAACAATGAGCAGTTCTTC. Its translation is CSVGGGNNEQFF.

There are a few counts of this clone. The V gene is TRBV7-2, the J gene TRBJ2-3, with TRBD2 matching over 11 bases. V was clipped by 5 bases and J by 2 bases; unmatched bases: 12. Germline loops: CDR1 SGHTA, CDR2 FQGNSA. The CDR3 loop spans 18 amino acids. The CDR3 spells CASSPGLAGRGYTDTQYF. CDR3 DNA sequence: TGTGCCAGCAGCCCCGGACTAGCGGGCAGAGGTTACACAGATACGCAGTATTTT.

The table lists this clone with a few counts. At the DNA level, this CDR3 is encoded by other sequences in the same sample as well. The gene calls are TRBV28 and TRBJ2-5, with D uncertain. This CDR3 is 13 amino acids long. Trimming stripped 2 bases from V and 5 bases from J, with 9 bases between. Germline loops: CDR1 MDHEN, CDR2 SYDVKM. The CDR3 protein is CASSLGVPETQYF. The CDR3 DNA sequence: TGTGCCAGCAGTTTAGGGGTACCGGAGACCCAGTACTTC.

This clone was seen more than once but under ten times. The J gene is TRBJ2-2, the V gene TRBV12-5, with a tentative D call TRBD1 (6 bases). Germline lookup yields CDR1 LGHNT and CDR2 FRNRAP. There are 17 residues in the CDR3. With 6 bases removed from V and 1 base from J, the gap between germline ends came to 18 bases. This CDR3 reads CASGALTGTRNTGELFF. As DNA, the CDR3 is TGTGCTAGTGGGGCCTTAACCGGGACAAGGAACACCGGGGAGCTGTTTTTT.

The chain couples TRBV7-2 to TRBJ2-1; possibly TRBD1 or TRBD2 for D (5 bases each). The CDR3 covers 17 residues. Germline V lookup: CDR1 SGHTA, CDR2 FQGNSA. The ends were cut back, 3 bases at V and 0 bases at J, with 15 bases in the middle. The CDR3 spells CASSFGGFFRSYNEQFF. In DNA, the CDR3 is TGTGCCAGCAGCTTTGGGGGTTTTTTTCGCTCCTACAATGAGCAGTTCTTC.

J is TRBJ2-2 and V is TRBV18; no definite D call. This CDR3 is built from 14 residues. Germline V CDR1 and CDR2: KGHSH, LQKENI. V was shortened by 6 bases and J by 6 bases, with 14 bases between the two germline ends. CDR3 loop: CASSGEVEAGELFF. DNA for the CDR3: TGTGCCAGCTCCGGAGAAGTCGAGGCCGGGGAGCTGTTTTTT.

This clone was seen a handful of times. The genes are TRBV28 and TRBJ2-7, with D unresolved. The CDR3 totals 12 residues. Germline assignment: CDR1 MDHEN and CDR2 SYDVKM. The V end was cut by 6 bases, the J end by 2 bases, with 8 bases between. CDR3 DNA: TGTGCCAGCAGACAAGGTCCCTACGAGCAGTACGTC. The encoded protein is CASRQGPYEQYV.

The rearrangement joins TRBV14 to TRBJ1-1; perhaps TRBD1 as D (5 bases). The CDR3 runs 13 residues. Germline V gene data show CDR1 as SGHDN and CDR2 as FVKESK. Trimming cost V 9 bases and J 0 bases, with 11 bases left between them. The CDR3 bases are TGTGCCAGTAGGGACTATATGAACACTGAAGCTTTCTTT. This codes for CASRDYMNTEAFF. Full variable domain (missing parts from reference TRBV14 and TRBJ1-1): EAGVTQFPSHSVIEKGQTVTLRCDPISGHDNLYWYRRVMGKEIKFLLHFVKESKQDESGMPNNRFLAERTGGTYSTLKVQPAELEDSGVYFCASRDYMNTEAFFGQGTRLTVV.

The sample holds a few counts of this clone. The chain links TRBV18 to TRBJ2-1; D gene unclear. V was cut by 3 bases and J by 6 bases, with 18 bases left in between. The CDR3 runs 16 residues. The V gene's germline CDR1 is KGHSH and CDR2 LQKENI. The CDR3 DNA reads TGTGCCAGCTCACCGGGCTGGCAGGTATACGGCAATGAGCAGTTCTTC. Protein product: CASSPGWQVYGNEQFF.

This clone was detected only a few times. V gene TRBV29-1 combines with J gene TRBJ1-1; perhaps TRBD1 as D (6 bases). This CDR3 has 11 residues. V was clipped by 6 bases and J by 7 bases, with 12 bases between them. Germline loops: CDR1 SQVTM, CDR2 ANQGSEA. The CDR3 region has the DNA TGCAGCGTGGTGGACAGCCTTGAAGCTTTCTTT. Translating gives CSVVDSLEAFF.

This clone appeared a few times. V is TRBV18 and J is TRBJ2-7; weak D call: TRBD1 (5 bases). Germline V gives CDR1 KGHSH, CDR2 LQKENI. This CDR3 region has 14 residues. V lost 3 bases to trimming and J lost 6 bases, with 15 bases between them. The CDR3 DNA follows: TGTGCCAGCTCACCCCCCGGCAGGGCCGGCGAGCAGTACTTC. It is translated as CASSPPGRAGEQYF.

This clone turned up a few times. The same CDR3 arises from other DNA sequences in this sample as well. J is TRBJ1-3 and V is TRBV15; unclear D gene. Looked up from germline, CDR1 is LNHNV and CDR2 is YYDKDF (reference sequence). The length of the CDR3 is 14 residues. The V end was cut by 0 bases, the J end by 0 bases, with 3 bases between. The chain's CDR3 is CATSRDPSGNTIYF. The CDR3 DNA reads TGTGCCACCAGCAGAGATCCCTCTGGAAACACCATATATTTT.

V usage is TRBV28 and J usage is TRBJ1-5; no clear D. CDR3 length equals 13 residues. Trimming cost V 6 bases and J 4 bases, with 10 bases left between them. Germline V gene sequence: CDR1 MDHEN, CDR2 SYDVKM. The chain's CDR3 is CASSAALNQPQHF. The CDR3 DNA reads as TGTGCCAGCAGCGCGGCCTTAAATCAGCCCCAGCATTTT.

The chain links TRBV29-1 to TRBJ2-3; no clear D. Trimming removed 4 bases from V and 4 bases from J, with 12 bases in between. The CDR3 length is 13 residues. Germline V lookup: CDR1 SQVTM, CDR2 ANQGSEA. The CDR3 is CSVGSLYADTQYF. DNA for the CDR3: TGCAGCGTTGGATCGTTATACGCAGATACGCAGTATTTT.

The DNA of the CDR3 is TGTGCCAGCAGCTCCGTGGACAGGGTTGGAAACATTCAGTACTTC. It specifies CASSSVDRVGNIQYF. This chain joins TRBV5-6 and TRBJ2-4; 8 bases are shared with TRBD1. Per the germline V gene, CDR1 is SGHDT and CDR2 is YYEEEE. The J segment lost 6 bases and the V segment lost 3 bases, leaving 8 bases of the junction unmatched. This CDR3 comprises 15 residues.

The V call is TRBV4-3, the J call TRBJ1-1; 8 nucleotides match TRBD1. V shed 0 bases and J 5 bases; nucleotides not matched to a gene: 8. In germline, CDR1 is LGHNA, CDR2 YSLEER. CDR3 length: 16 amino acids. CDR3 DNA sequence: TGCGCCAGCAGCCAAGACCTTACAGGGGGGAGAACTGAAGCTTTCTTT. It encodes CASSQDLTGGRTEAFF.

Only a few counts were recorded for this clone. CDR3 amino acids: CASSFLGVRETQYF. For the CDR3, the DNA is TGTGCCAGCAGCTTTTTGGGCGTCCGAGAGACCCAGTACTTC. The chain carries TRBV7-3 and TRBJ2-5; D unresolved. The CDR3 has 14 amino acids. The germline V gene has CDR1 SGHTA and CDR2 FQGTGA. V lost 3 bases to trimming and J lost 4 bases, with 12 bases between them.